The clone carrying this TCR beta chain was seen many times. The target antigen is unknown. This specimen comes from a study of T-cell reconstitution after alpha-beta-depleted transplantation in children. General observations from the study: Where some patients showed high TCRbeta diversity at day 60, it came from recipient T cells and thymic progenitors that had survived.

There are 13 residues in the CDR3. Trimming removed 0 bases from V and 4 bases from J, with 7 bases in between. Germline loops: CDR1 SGHRS, CDR2 YFSETQ. As it was prepared, the TCRbeta library received unique molecular identifiers. TCRdb independently ran MiXCR on the PCR reads; one entry per CDR3 protein. The sample lists about 420,000 distinct CDR3 sequences; roughly 15% were seen once. This sequence joins TRBV5-1 and TRBJ2-5, with no clear D. Sequences were derived from PBMCs, mostly from graft donor cells, sampled 360 days after TCRalphabeta/CD19-depleted stem cell transplant. The receptor comes from a boy in the first two years of life who had a stem cell transplant for Wiskott-Aldrich syndrome, so the T cells may come from the graft donor. The CDR3 loop reads CASSLGMLETQYF. The CDR3, as DNA: TGCGCCAGCAGCTTGGGCATGCTAGAGACCCAGTACTTC.